This passage covers 23 T cell receptor beta chains from one sample sequenced in a study of early T cells in non-severe SARS-CoV-2 infection. TCRdb processed the 5' RACE reads anew with MiXCR; each CDR3 protein has one entry. The profile shows around 48,000 distinct CDR3 sequences, around 14% of them singletons. What was sequenced was whole blood. These receptors came from an adult who was a healthcare worker with PCR-confirmed SARS-CoV-2 infection or an uninfected control (not recorded which).

About this clonotype itself: A much larger clone differs by one base, so this may be a read error. The J gene is TRBJ2-5, the V gene TRBV3-1; possibly TRBD1 for D (5 bases). The CDR3 sequence is 15 residues long. Germline-derived CDR1 and CDR2 are LGHDT and YNNKEL (reference sequence). Trimming took off 4 bases at V and 9 bases at J, with 21 bases between the two ends. The chain's CDR3 is CASSRGLDRPRPQYF. As DNA, the CDR3 is TGTGCCAGCAGCCGAGGCCTCGACAGACCTCGTCCCCAGTACTTC.

This clonotype was counted at least ten times. This chain joins TRBV3-1 and TRBJ2-6, with D maybe TRBD1 (5 bases). The ends were cut back, 5 bases at V and 2 bases at J, with 10 bases in the middle. Germline-derived CDR1 and CDR2 are LGHDT and YNNKEL (reference sequence). This CDR3 is built from 15 residues. The DNA for the CDR3 is TGTGCCAGCAGCAACAGGATAGCTGGGGCCAACGTCCTGACTTTC. The encoded protein is CASSNRIAGANVLTF.

This clonotype was picked up many times. The rearrangement links TRBV3-1 to TRBJ2-7, with 9 positions matching TRBD2. Germline trimming cut 2 bases from V and 3 bases from J; bases unmatched to any gene: 8. CDR1 LGHDT and CDR2 YNNKEL come from the germline V gene (reference sequence). This CDR3 comprises 16 residues. The CDR3 bases are TGTGCCAGCAGCCAAACGACTAGCGGACGATACTACGAGCAGTACTTC. Amino acid sequence: CASSQTTSGRYYEQYF.

Ten or more counts support this clonotype. V usage is TRBV27 and J usage is TRBJ2-7; either TRBD1 or TRBD2 may fit D (5 bases each). The V and J ends lost 4 bases and 6 bases respectively, with 16 bases between them. There are 14 residues in the CDR3. In germline, CDR1 is MNHEY, CDR2 SMNVEV (reference sequence). The CDR3 spells CASSSRGRAGEQYF. The CDR3 DNA reads as TGTGCCAGCAGTTCCCGGGGCAGGGCGGGCGAGCAGTACTTC.

This clonotype was recorded only once. The V and J genes are TRBV11-2 and TRBJ2-2; 10 bases map to TRBD2. Trimming took 4 bases from V and 0 from J; bases not matched to a gene: 14. Per germline, CDR1 SGHAT and CDR2 FQNNGV. CDR3 length: 20 amino acids. The CDR3 sequence is CASSSLRSGGYVANTGELFF. The CDR3 coding sequence is TGTGCCAGCAGCTCGCTACGTAGCGGGGGGTACGTCGCGAACACCGGGGAGCTGTTTTTT.

This clonotype was detected many times. V and J are TRBV15 and TRBJ2-7, with a possible D match to TRBD1 (6 bases). Germline V gives CDR1 LNHNV, CDR2 YYDKDF (reference sequence). V was clipped by 2 bases and J by 2 bases, with 13 bases between them. The CDR3 sequence is 15 residues long. The CDR3, as DNA: TGTGCCACCAGCAGAACCCGGGACACTACCTACGAGCAGTACTTC. Protein: CATSRTRDTTYEQYF.

This chain connects TRBV10-2 to TRBJ1-1; 9 bases fit TRBD1. This CDR3 spans 16 amino acids. V dropped 2 bases and J dropped 0; count of bases not matched to a gene: 4. Germline CDR1 WSHSY, CDR2 SAAADI. CDR3 sequence reads: CASSEGTGLLNTEAFF. As DNA, the CDR3 is TGCGCCAGCAGTGAGGGGACAGGGCTCTTGAACACTGAAGCTTTCTTT.

At least ten counts were recorded for this clonotype. Here the CDR3 reads CSASKWSYNEQFF. The DNA of the CDR3 is TGCAGTGCTAGTAAGTGGTCCTACAATGAGCAGTTCTTC. The chain links TRBV20-1 to TRBJ2-1; D is ambiguous. V lost 3 bases to trimming and J lost 1 base, with 7 bases between them. CDR3 length equals 13 residues. Germline values: CDR1 DFQATT, CDR2 SNEGSKA (reference sequence).

This clonotype has at least ten counts. The chain combines TRBV29-1 with TRBJ2-3; D is ambiguous. Deletions cut 7 bases from V and 7 bases from J, with 12 bases between. This CDR3 has 11 amino acids. The germline V gene encodes CDR1 SQVTM and CDR2 ANQGSEA. DNA for the CDR3: TGCAGCGAGTTAGTTGGATATACGCAGTATTTT. Amino acid sequence: CSELVGYTQYF.

This clonotype was observed many times. The chain carries TRBV5-1 and TRBJ1-1; D ambiguous. Trimming removed 1 base at V and 6 bases at J, with 10 bases between. There are 13 residues in the CDR3. Germline V gene lookup returns CDR1 SGHRS and CDR2 YFSETQ. CDR3 residues: CASSLYSRAEAFF. The CDR3 bases are TGCGCCAGCAGCTTGTATTCGCGGGCTGAAGCTTTCTTT. Based on the CDR3 plus reference TRBV5-1 and TRBJ1-1, the full variable domain is KAGVTQTPRYLIKTRGQQVTLSCSPISGHRSVSWYQQTPGQGLQFLFEYFSETQRNKGNFPGRFSGRQFSNSRSEMNVSTLELGDSALYLCASSLYSRAEAFFGQGTRLTVV.

This clonotype has a count of ten or more. The J gene is TRBJ2-5, the V gene TRBV7-6, with D perhaps matching TRBD1 or TRBD2 (5 bases each). Per germline, CDR1 SGHVS and CDR2 FNYEAQ. Trimming cost V 5 bases and J 2 bases, with 9 bases left between them. The CDR3 is 13 residues long. The CDR3 DNA sequence: TGTGCCAGCAGCCGGGGACGGCAAGAGACCCAGTACTTC. It translates to CASSRGRQETQYF.

This clonotype was observed a few times. The chain joins TRBV5-1 to TRBJ1-1, with a possible D match to TRBD1 (5 bases). Trimming removed 5 bases from V and 1 base from J, with 15 bases in between. The CDR3 contains 15 residues. Germline V lookup: CDR1 SGHRS, CDR2 YFSETQ. CDR3 sequence (DNA): TGCGCCAGCAGGTTCACAGGATCTCGGAACACTGAAGCTTTCTTT. Its protein is CASRFTGSRNTEAFF.

This clonotype showed up many times. The chain employs TRBV5-1 and TRBJ1-1; unclear D gene. Germline V lookup: CDR1 SGHRS, CDR2 YFSETQ. V dropped 2 bases and J dropped 4 bases, with 12 bases sitting between them. There are 14 residues in the CDR3. The CDR3 loop reads CASSFELGSTEAFF. DNA for the CDR3: TGCGCCAGCAGCTTTGAGCTGGGAAGCACTGAAGCTTTCTTT.

This clonotype appeared many times. The chain combines TRBV30 with TRBJ1-1; D call uncertain. Germline CDR1 GTSNPN, CDR2 SVGIG (reference sequence). The CDR3 runs 14 residues. The V and J ends lost 2 bases and 7 bases respectively, with 17 bases between them. CDR3 bases: TGTGCCTGGAGTCTCGCGGGGTCGGACTTTGAAGCTTTCTTT. Its translation is CAWSLAGSDFEAFF. The whole variable domain, remainder taken from reference TRBV30 and TRBJ1-1, is SQTIHQWPATLVQPVGSPLSLECTVEGTSNPNLYWYRQAAGRGLQLLFYSVGIGQISSEVPQNLSASRPQDRQFILSSKKLLLSDSGFYLCAWSLAGSDFEAFFGQGTRLTVV.

The chain couples TRBV6-6 to TRBJ1-2, with D perhaps matching TRBD1 (6 bases). The V end was cut by 6 bases, the J end by 9 bases, with 20 bases between. The CDR3 extends over 14 amino acids. Germline V gives CDR1 MNHNY, CDR2 SVGAGI (reference sequence). The DNA of the CDR3 is TGTGCCAGCAGCTTACAGGACAGTCCTATGAGCTACACCTTC. Amino acids: CASSLQDSPMSYTF.

This clonotype was counted many times. The CDR3 protein is CATSDSGTRTYNEQFF. In DNA, the CDR3 is TGTGCCACCAGTGATTCCGGGACGCGAACCTACAATGAGCAGTTCTTC. The rearrangement joins TRBV24-1 to TRBJ2-1; the D call may be TRBD1 or TRBD2 (5 bases each). Trimming pared 2 bases from V and 2 bases from J, leaving 12 bases between. CDR3 length: 16 residues. CDR1 is KGHDR, CDR2 SFDVKD, per germline.

The sample holds a few counts of this clonotype. The gene calls are TRBV9 and TRBJ2-2, with D unresolved. V was trimmed by 3 bases and J by 6 bases, leaving 3 bases between them. CDR1 and CDR2 from the germline V gene are SGDLS and YYNGEE. This CDR3 contains 11 residues. The CDR3 DNA reads TGTGCCAGCAGCGCCGCCGGGGAGCTGTTTTTT. Protein sequence: CASSAAGELFF.

Points on this clonotype: A much larger clone is a single base away; this may be a read error. The chain recombines TRBV6-6 with TRBJ2-2, with D possibly being TRBD1 (7 bases). Germline V gene data show CDR1 as MNHNY and CDR2 as SVGAGI (reference sequence). This CDR3 comprises 15 residues. CDR3 nucleotides: TGTGCCAGCCGCGTTCACGACAGGGACACCGGGGGGCTGTTTTTT. It specifies CASRVHDRDTGGLFF.

This clonotype came up a few times. The junction and the germline gene differ at one end; a read error may be behind it. V usage is TRBV27 and J usage is TRBJ2-1; 8 bases map to TRBD1. The CDR3 contains 14 residues. Germline CDR1 and CDR2: MNHEY and SMNVEV (reference sequence). The CDR3, as DNA: TGTGCCAGCAGAGGGACAGGTAACTACAATGAGCAGTTTTTC. Protein sequence: CASRGTGNYNEQFF.

This clonotype was seen just once. This chain uses TRBV28 with TRBJ2-1; TRBD1 matches 7 bases. Germline loops: CDR1 MDHEN, CDR2 SYDVKM. This CDR3 has 12 amino acids. J gave up 15 bases and V 5 bases, and 10 bases lay outside the gene matches. CDR3 amino acids: CASSTWTGAGFF. Written as DNA, the CDR3 is TGTGCCAGCAGTACGTGGACAGGTGCCGGGTTCTTC.

This clonotype has at least ten counts. This sequence joins TRBV6-5 and TRBJ2-3, with 10 nucleotides matching TRBD1. There are 15 residues in the CDR3. CDR1 and CDR2 (germline): MNHEY, SVGAGI. J was trimmed by 2 bases and V by 2 bases; bases with no gene match: 1. CDR3 bases: TGTGCCAGCAGTTACGGGACAGGGGACACAGATACGCAGTATTTT. Its translation is CASSYGTGDTDTQYF.

This clonotype was seen ten or more times. The V gene is TRBV11-2, the J gene TRBJ2-5, with D unclear. The CDR3 is 13 amino acids. V was trimmed by 1 base and J by 5 bases, leaving 8 bases between them. Germline V gene lookup returns CDR1 SGHAT and CDR2 FQNNGV. CDR3 protein: CASSLAAAETQYF. CDR3 sequence (DNA): TGTGCCAGCAGCTTAGCGGCGGCGGAGACCCAGTACTTC. Drawing the rest from reference TRBV11-2 and TRBJ2-5, the complete variable domain is EAGVAQSPRYKIIEKRQSVAFWCNPISGHATLYWYQQILGQGPKLLIQFQNNGVVDDSQLPKDRFSAERLKGVDSTLKIQPAKLEDSAVYLCASSLAAAETQYFGPGTRLLVL.

This clonotype has only a few counts. The chain recombines TRBV19 with TRBJ1-5; the match to TRBD1 covers 8 bases. V lost 8 bases and J lost 2; bases outside the gene matches: 5. This CDR3 is 14 amino acids long. In germline, CDR1 is LNHDA, CDR2 SQIVND (reference sequence). The CDR3 nucleotides are TGTGCCAGTGATACAGGGGGGGGCAATCAGCCCCAGCATTTT. This codes for CASDTGGGNQPQHF.